The present entry profiles one T cell receptor beta chain with its context. This sample is drawn from a study of blood T cell repertoires in COVID-19. The germline V gene has CDR1 KGHSH and CDR2 LQKENI. The CDR3 runs 13 residues. V was shortened by 4 bases and J by 5 bases, with 12 bases between the two germline ends. Original processing methods: Amplified reference gene primers provided the basis for estimating nucleated cell counts. Profiling relied on immunoSEQ multiplex PCR, and the TCRdb table lists in-frame clones only, not all of them. That table is the source of V, J and clone size, and D and trimming were worked out from the DNA. Of over 75,000 clones listed, around 86% are singletons.

The rearrangement links TRBV18 to TRBJ2-7; D is ambiguous. Sequences were obtained from peripheral blood. The receptor comes from a human donor in a cohort sampled during active COVID-19. For the CDR3, the DNA is TGTGCCAGCTCACTTAGTGGTGTCCACGAGCAGTACTTC. Protein sequence: CASSLSGVHEQYF.